Detailed here is one T cell receptor beta chain. V was trimmed by 1 base and J by 0 bases, leaving 14 bases between them. Germline CDR1 is SGHTA and CDR2 is FQGTGA. The CDR3 sequence is 17 residues long. This sample is part of a study of blood T cell repertoires in COVID-19. Study-level background: Samples of COVID-19 (acute and convalescent) were obtained from the United States, Italy and Spain. From T cells, B-cell-depleted T cells, or PBMCs came the material, which was cDNA or gDNA.

Data came from immunoSEQ multiplex PCR; TCRdb stores just in-frame clones and leaves some out. Among roughly 210,000 clones listed, about 87% were seen once. The chain recombines TRBV7-3 with TRBJ2-3; tentatively, D is TRBD2 (5 bases). The specimen was peripheral blood. This TCR came from a man aged 65-85 years with acute or convalescent COVID-19. In DNA form, the CDR3 reads TGTGCCAGCAGCTTAATCCCTGGCGGGCCAAGCACAGATACGCAGTATTTT. Protein product: CASSLIPGGPSTDTQYF.